These T cell receptor beta chains were read from a single sample in a study of CD8 T cells in ankylosing spondylitis. One entry per CDR3 protein results from TCRdb running MiXCR on the 5' RACE reads. In the table there are hundreds of thousands of distinct CDR3 sequences, 12% of which are singletons. Sequenced material: blood, either unsorted or a sorted T cell fraction (not recorded which). The receptor source for this set is a male donor with ankylosing spondylitis. Each CDR3 is given with its conserved first and last residue. A D gene is named only where the DNA matches it firmly. A row's size may be missing; if present it is once, few, many or a size class.

v_call	j_call	clone_size	d_call	cdr3_aa	cdr3_nt
TRBV6-2/TRBV6-3	TRBJ2-1	few	NA	CASTPEGGRPSYNEQFF	TGTGCCAGCACCCCGGAGGGAGGCCGGCCCTCCTACAATGAGCAGTTCTTC
TRBV4-3	TRBJ2-5	many	NA	CASSQEQGETQYF	TGCGCCAGCAGCCAAGAACAGGGAGAGACCCAGTACTTC
TRBV12-3/TRBV12-4	TRBJ1-1	few	TRBD1	CASSLLGTGSEAFF	TGTGCCAGCAGTCTCCTAGGGACAGGGTCTGAAGCTTTCTTT
TRBV20-1	TRBJ2-3	NA	NA	CSAYSSTDTQYF	TGCAGTGCCTACTCCAGCACAGATACGCAGTATTTT
TRBV20-1	TRBJ1-6	NA	NA	CSATPLRGAYNSPLHF	TGCAGTGCTACCCCCCTACGCGGTGCCTATAATTCACCCCTCCACTTT
TRBV20-1	TRBJ2-3	few	NA	CSARDAGAGTDTQYF	TGCAGTGCTAGAGATGCCGGGGCCGGCACAGATACGCAGTATTTT
TRBV6-1	TRBJ2-7	NA	NA	CASSEQPSSYEQYF	TGTGCCAGCAGTGAACAGCCGAGCTCCTACGAGCAGTACTTC
TRBV10-3	TRBJ2-5	many	TRBD2	CAISESIAGGRKTQYF	TGTGCCATCAGTGAGTCTATAGCGGGAGGTCGAAAGACCCAGTACTTC
TRBV20-1	TRBJ2-7	many	NA	CSASRSSYEQYF	TGCAGTGCTTCGCGTAGCTCCTACGAGCAGTACTTC
TRBV20-1	TRBJ2-2	NA	TRBD2	CSARPAGALNTGELFF	TGCAGTGCTCGCCCAGCGGGGGCCTTGAACACCGGGGAGCTGTTTTTT
TRBV20-1	TRBJ1-5	many	TRBD1	CSAPSDRHWNQPQHF	TGCAGTGCCCCATCGGACAGGCATTGGAATCAGCCCCAGCATTTT
TRBV18	TRBJ2-1	NA	NA	CASSPRGSTYNEQFF	TGTGCCAGCTCCCCAAGGGGGTCAACCTACAATGAGCAGTTCTTC
TRBV29-1	TRBJ2-3	many	NA	CSVQKGNTQYF	TGCAGCGTGCAGAAGGGGAATACGCAGTATTTT
TRBV3-1	TRBJ2-7	once	NA	CASSLSVWEQYF	TGTGCCAGCAGTTTGAGCGTGTGGGAGCAGTACTTC
TRBV4-1	TRBJ2-6	many	NA	CASSPTPWAGTGANVLTF	TGCGCCAGCAGCCCAACCCCATGGGCAGGGACCGGGGCCAACGTCCTGACTTTC
TRBV20-1	TRBJ2-7	NA	NA	CSPLGRNEQYF	TGCAGTCCGCTAGGTCGTAACGAGCAGTACTTC
TRBV6-5	TRBJ1-5	NA	NA	CASSFSGSYSNQPQHF	TGTGCCAGCAGTTTCTCGGGGAGTTATAGCAATCAGCCCCAGCATTTT
TRBV3-1	TRBJ2-7	once	NA	CASSQGGPMSSYEQYF	TGTGCCAGCAGCCAAGGCGGCCCGATGAGCTCCTACGAGCAGTACTTC
TRBV20-1	TRBJ2-7	NA	TRBD2	CSALLAGDAHEQYF	TGCAGTGCCCTACTAGCGGGAGACGCCCACGAGCAGTACTTC
TRBV18	TRBJ1-1	NA	NA	CASSPGGLYTEAFF	TGTGCCAGCTCCCCAGGAGGGTTATACACTGAAGCTTTCTTT
TRBV11-1	TRBJ2-6	NA	NA	CASSSRSFRSSGANVLTF	TGTGCCAGCAGCTCCCGTTCTTTTCGTAGCTCTGGGGCCAACGTCCTGACTTTC
TRBV5-1	TRBJ2-3	few	NA	CASFRSSSTDTQYF	TGCGCCAGCTTTCGGTCTTCTAGCACAGATACGCAGTATTTT
TRBV7-2	TRBJ2-5	NA	NA	CASSPSSAAQESQYF	TGTGCCAGCAGCCCCAGTTCAGCGGCCCAAGAGTCCCAGTACTTC
TRBV4-2	TRBJ1-1	few	NA	CASSQMNTEAFF	TGTGCCAGCAGCCAGATGAACACTGAAGCTTTCTTT
TRBV5-1	TRBJ1-2	NA	TRBD1	CASSVYRGQDGYTF	TGCGCCAGCAGCGTTTACAGGGGGCAGGATGGCTACACCTTC
TRBV7-2	TRBJ2-1	few	NA	CASSSILRWVNNEQFF	TGTGCCAGCAGCTCAATATTGCGATGGGTTAACAATGAGCAGTTCTTC
TRBV4-3	TRBJ2-1	few	NA	CASSQDHRAGNEQFF	TGCGCCAGCAGCCAAGATCACAGGGCAGGCAATGAGCAGTTCTTC
TRBV5-1	TRBJ2-7	many	TRBD1	CASSQETGAYEQYF	TGCGCCAGCAGCCAAGAGACAGGGGCCTACGAGCAGTACTTC
TRBV12-3/TRBV12-4	TRBJ1-2	NA	TRBD1	CASSLAGTGQGYGYTF	TGTGCCAGCAGTTTAGCGGGGACAGGGCAGGGGTATGGCTACACCTTC
TRBV7-2	TRBJ2-1	few	TRBD2	CASSLETSGQFF	TGTGCCAGCAGCTTAGAGACTAGCGGACAGTTCTTC
TRBV20-1	TRBJ1-5	few	TRBD1	CSATHRDRGVQPQHF	TGCAGTGCTACACACCGGGACAGGGGTGTGCAGCCCCAGCATTTT
TRBV2	TRBJ2-1	NA	NA	CASSDMGQFF	TGTGCCAGCAGTGATATGGGGCAGTTCTTC
TRBV5-6	TRBJ2-1	many	NA	CASSFVRPGDNEQFF	TGTGCCAGCAGCTTCGTGAGGCCCGGGGACAATGAGCAGTTCTTC
TRBV7-3	TRBJ1-2	few	NA	CASTFDNSYGYTF	TGTGCCAGCACCTTTGACAATAGCTATGGCTACACCTTC
TRBV15	TRBJ2-1	NA	TRBD2	CATSRGAGVSYNEQFF	TGTGCCACCAGCAGAGGCGCGGGAGTGTCCTACAATGAGCAGTTCTTC
TRBV24-1	TRBJ2-3	few	NA	CATSDLRPGISTDTQYF	TGTGCCACCAGTGATTTGCGGCCGGGCATTAGCACAGATACGCAGTATTTT
TRBV18	TRBJ2-7	NA	NA	CASSSTRGPGFYEQYF	TGTGCCAGCTCATCGACGAGGGGTCCCGGGTTCTACGAGCAGTACTTC
TRBV29-1	TRBJ2-5	NA	TRBD1	CSVDQGAETQYF	TGCAGCGTTGACCAGGGGGCAGAGACCCAGTACTTC
TRBV20-1	TRBJ2-1	few	TRBD2	CSARKTSGGRSALGEQFF	TGCAGTGCTAGAAAAACTAGCGGGGGGCGATCGGCATTAGGGGAGCAGTTCTTC
TRBV6-1	TRBJ2-5	NA	TRBD2	CASTLWGGLGETQYF	TGTGCCAGCACCCTATGGGGGGGATTAGGGGAGACCCAGTACTTC
TRBV2	TRBJ1-2	few	TRBD1	CASSVSGTGVVGYTF	TGTGCCAGCAGTGTTTCCGGGACAGGGGTTGTTGGCTACACCTTC
TRBV20-1	TRBJ1-4	few	NA	CSASLGGSNEKLFF	TGCAGTGCTTCCCTTGGTGGGTCGAATGAAAAACTGTTTTTT